These T cell receptor beta chains were read from a single sample in a study of T-cell memory formation after mild COVID-19. MiXCR, run by TCRdb on the 5' RACE reads, gives a single entry per CDR3 protein. The repertoire holds over 350,000 distinct CDR3 sequences, with approximately 24% as singletons. The specimen sequenced was PBMCs or a T cell subset sorted from them (not recorded which). The source of these receptors is an adult woman who had mild COVID-19 (a few samples of this study predate the infection). Cell type and time point are not known. Both conserved end residues are part of each CDR3. D genes are given only for firm matches. Clone size appears in some rows only: once, few, many, or a class for an expanded clone.

abundance	v_gene	d_gene	j_gene	CDR3nt	CDR3aa
few	TRBV5-1	TRBD1	TRBJ2-1	TGCGCCAGCAGCACCGGGACAGGGTACTCCTACAATGAGCAGTTCTTC	CASSTGTGYSYNEQFF
few	TRBV7-8	.	TRBJ1-5	TGTGCCAGCAGCTTAGAAATAAGGGGCTGGGACAATGGGCCCCAGCATTTT	CASSLEIRGWDNGPQHF
.	TRBV29-1	.	TRBJ1-2	TGCAGCGTTGAAGCCGGGTCCCAGATTAGATATGGCTACACCTTC	CSVEAGSQIRYGYTF
.	TRBV6-5	.	TRBJ2-7	TGTGCCAGCAGCACCAGGGGCTTCCACGAGCAGTACTTC	CASSTRGFHEQYF
.	TRBV7-9	.	TRBJ2-2	TGTGCCAGCAGCCCCAGCCATTTAGCGAACACCGGGGAGCTGTTTTTT	CASSPSHLANTGELFF
.	TRBV12-3/TRBV12-4	TRBD2	TRBJ2-1	TGTGCCAGCAGCACCCTCGGACTAGCGGGCTACAATGAGCAGTTCTTC	CASSTLGLAGYNEQFF
.	TRBV3-1	.	TRBJ2-3	TGTGCCAGCAGCCAAGCGGGCCAGACTGTTGGTGGTACGCAGTATTTT	CASSQAGQTVGGTQYF
.	TRBV12-3/TRBV12-4	TRBD1	TRBJ2-7	TGTGCCAGCAGTTTAGCTCAAACAGGGGCCCCGTCCTACGAGCAGTACTTC	CASSLAQTGAPSYEQYF
few	TRBV5-1	.	TRBJ2-1	TGCGCCAGCAGCATAACCGGGACCAAGGGGTGGCTCAATGAGCAGTTCTTC	CASSITGTKGWLNEQFF
.	TRBV29-1	.	TRBJ1-5	TGCAGCACAATACTAGAAAATGGGCCCCAGCATTTT	CSTILENGPQHF
.	TRBV29-1	TRBD1	TRBJ2-6	TGCAGCGTTGACTCGACAGGGTCCTCTGGGGCCAACGTCCTGACTTTC	CSVDSTGSSGANVLTF
.	TRBV15	TRBD2	TRBJ2-7	TGTGCCACCAGCAGAGCTCCCAGCGGGGGGCTCTACGAGCAGTACTTC	CATSRAPSGGLYEQYF
.	TRBV9	.	TRBJ1-1	TGTGCCAGCAGCGTAGCGCAGGGCGGTAAACGGGAAGCTTTCTTT	CASSVAQGGKREAFF
.	TRBV7-9	TRBD2	TRBJ2-4	TGTGCCAGCAGCTTACCGACTAGCGGGTCAAACATTCAGTACTTC	CASSLPTSGSNIQYF
.	TRBV24-1	.	TRBJ1-4	TGTGCCACCAGTAGCGGGGCGAGAGAAAAACTGTTTTTT	CATSSGAREKLFF
.	TRBV7-2	.	TRBJ2-7	TGTGCCAGCAGCCGAGTACTATCATCCGTTAAGTACTTC	CASSRVLSSVKYF
.	TRBV7-6	TRBD2	TRBJ2-2	TGTGCCCCTCTAGGCGGGGGGGCGATGGACGGGGAGCTGTTTTTT	CAPLGGGAMDGELFF
.	TRBV25-1	.	TRBJ2-7	TGTGCCAGCAGTGAGCGCTACGAGCAGTACTTC	CASSERYEQYF
few	TRBV5-1	TRBD2	TRBJ2-3	TGCGCCAGCAGCTTTCTGTCCAGCGGGATTACAGATACGCAGTATTTT	CASSFLSSGITDTQYF
.	TRBV13	.	TRBJ2-2	TGTGCCAGCAGCCCCGGGATGGACACCGGGGAGCTGTTTTTT	CASSPGMDTGELFF
.	TRBV25-1	.	TRBJ1-6	TGTGCCAGCCTCTCGACAGAAGTCTATAATTCACCCCTCCACTTT	CASLSTEVYNSPLHF
few	TRBV28	.	TRBJ1-5	TGTGCCAGCAGACTACGGGGGTATAGCAATCAGCCCCAGCATTTT	CASRLRGYSNQPQHF
.	TRBV9	TRBD1	TRBJ2-1	TGTGCCAGCACCGGGCCTCCAGGGGGACCTGGGCGCTCCTACAATGAGCAGTTCTTC	CASTGPPGGPGRSYNEQFF
.	TRBV27	.	TRBJ1-2	TGTGCCAGCAGTCCACGACAGGTTTTTGATGGCTACACCTTC	CASSPRQVFDGYTF
few	TRBV10-3	TRBD2	TRBJ2-3	TGTGCCATCAGTAAACTAGCGGGGACGACAGATACGCAGTATTTT	CAISKLAGTTDTQYF
.	TRBV7-8	.	TRBJ2-1	TGTGCCAGCAGCAACGCAAGGGGGGGCTCCTACAATGAGCAGTTCTTC	CASSNARGGSYNEQFF
.	TRBV20-1	TRBD2	TRBJ2-2	TGCAGTGCTAGAGTCAAGACTAGCGGAAACACCGGGGAGCTGTTTTTT	CSARVKTSGNTGELFF
few	TRBV20-1	TRBD1	TRBJ2-2	TGCAGTGCGATTAGGGGGCGCGGCACCGGGGAGCTGTTTTTT	CSAIRGRGTGELFF
few	TRBV11-2	TRBD1	TRBJ1-6	TGTGCCAGCAGCTACCCCGGGACAGCGAATTCACCCCTCCACTTT	CASSYPGTANSPLHF